Sequencing of this T cell receptor (beta chain) was carried out in a study of blood T cell repertoires in COVID-19. Study-level background: Collection of acute and convalescent COVID-19 samples took place in the United States, Italy and Spain. T cells, B-cell-depleted T cells, or PBMCs supplied cDNA or gDNA.

It was during active infection that Seattle patients were enrolled and then longitudinally followed. Per the authors' pipeline: For nucleated cells, counts were estimated from reference gene primer amplification. The method was immunoSEQ multiplex PCR; TCRdb's version includes in-frame clones alone and lacks a portion of them. The V and J calls and clone size come from that table; D and trimming were worked out from the DNA. This sample has about 300,000 clones, with roughly 90% found just once. V was clipped by 4 bases and J by 9 bases; unmatched bases: 6. The CDR3 contains 15 residues. The V gene's germline CDR1 is SGHDT and CDR2 YYEEEE.

This sequence originates from a woman aged 30 to 39 with COVID-19, enrolled during active disease. The sequenced sample was peripheral blood. The J gene is TRBJ2-1, the V gene TRBV5-6; TRBD2 matches 14 bases. DNA for the CDR3: TGTGCCAGCAGCCTCGGACTAGCGGGGGGTAGTGAGCAGTTCTTC. Translation gives CASSLGLAGGSEQFF.